These 21 T cell receptor beta chains were sequenced from one sample in a study of blood T cell repertoires in COVID-19. Clones were sequenced by immunoSEQ multiplex PCR, and TCRdb holds only the in-frame ones, with some missing. Among around 140,000 clones, around 86% were seen once, and the ten largest hold around 1.6%. The source material was peripheral blood. The receptor set was obtained from a human donor in a cohort sampled during active COVID-19.

This chain links TRBV7-2 with TRBJ2-3; the match to TRBD2 covers 12 bases. The V gene end was trimmed by 5 bases and the J gene end by 6 bases; junction bases not matched to a gene: 3. The CDR3 consists of 14 residues. Germline V lookup: CDR1 SGHTA, CDR2 FQGNSA. The CDR3 spells CASSPGLAGDTQYF. CDR3 nucleotides: TGTGCCAGCAGCCCGGGACTAGCGGGCGATACGCAGTATTTT.

The V call is TRBV7-8, the J call TRBJ2-2, with 7 bases matching TRBD1. The CDR3 spans 15 residues. The V gene end was trimmed by 6 bases and the J gene end by 1 base; junction bases not matched to a gene: 5. CDR1 is SGHVS and CDR2 is FQNEAQ in the germline V gene. The CDR3 sequence: CASRPGQMNTGELFF. For the CDR3, the DNA is TGTGCCAGCAGGCCGGGACAGATGAACACCGGGGAGCTGTTTTTT. The full variable domain, completed using reference TRBV7-8 and TRBJ2-2, is GAGVSQSPRYKVAKRGQDVALRCDPISGHVSLFWYQQALGQGPEFLTYFQNEAQLDKSGLPSDRFFAERPEGSVSTLKIQRTQQEDSAVYLCASRPGQMNTGELFFGEGSRLTVL.

The chain links TRBV2 to TRBJ2-1, with a weak D call TRBD1 (6 bases). Trimming cost V 3 bases and J 0 bases, with 9 bases left between them. Per germline, CDR1 SNHLY and CDR2 FYNNEI. This CDR3 region has 15 residues. As DNA, the CDR3 is TGTGCCAGCAGTGAGGTCAGGGGCTCCTACAATGAGCAGTTCTTC. Translation gives CASSEVRGSYNEQFF.

This clone was observed a handful of times. V and J are TRBV27 and TRBJ2-1; 7 bases line up with TRBD2. The germline CDR1 and CDR2 sequences are MNHEY and SMNVEV (reference sequence). The CDR3 is 17 amino acids. The junction had 8 bases not matched to a gene; V was cut back by 2 bases and J by 1 base. Here the CDR3 reads CASSLRGGGSSYNEQFF. The DNA of the CDR3 is TGTGCCAGCAGTTTAAGGGGCGGCGGGAGTTCCTACAATGAGCAGTTCTTC.

The V gene is TRBV29-1, the J gene TRBJ1-1; 7 bases map to TRBD1. The CDR3 is 15 residues long. Germline CDR1 reads SQVTM; CDR2 reads ANQGSEA. Trimming took 5 bases from V and 0 from J; bases not matched to a gene: 9. Here the CDR3 reads CSVYLGQSLNTEAFF. CDR3 sequence (DNA): TGCAGCGTTTACCTGGGACAGTCCTTGAACACTGAAGCTTTCTTT.

The chain uses TRBV11-3 and TRBJ2-4; 9 nucleotides align to TRBD2. The CDR3 is 15 amino acids. Germline V gene sequence: CDR1 SGHNT, CDR2 YENEEA. J gave up 6 bases and V 1 base, and 4 bases lay outside the gene matches. In nucleotides, the CDR3 is TGTGCCAGCAGCTTAGGTGGTAGCGGGAGAAACATTCAGTACTTC. This sequence encodes CASSLGGSGRNIQYF.

The V and J genes are TRBV28 and TRBJ2-2, with D uncertain. The CDR3 loop spans 12 amino acids. Trimming took off 9 bases at V and 6 bases at J, with 11 bases between the two ends. Germline assignment: CDR1 MDHEN and CDR2 SYDVKM. DNA for the CDR3: TGTGCCAGGGCCCCTTTTTCCGGGGAGCTGTTTTTT. As protein: CARAPFSGELFF.

The chain uses TRBV5-1 and TRBJ2-3; the match to TRBD1 covers 9 bases. V trimming: 0 bases; J trimming: 1 base; junction bases outside the gene matches: 3. Germline V CDR1 and CDR2: SGHRS, YFSETQ. The CDR3 runs to 16 residues. CDR3 DNA sequence: TGCGCCAGCAGCTTGGACAGGGGGCGAGGCACAGATACGCAGTATTTT. This encodes CASSLDRGRGTDTQYF.

The genes are TRBV21-1 and TRBJ1-2; no check of the table's D call, TRBD1, against the DNA was made. TRBV21-1 is labeled a pseudogene. This CDR3 has 14 amino acids. CDR3 DNA sequence: TGTGCCAGCAGCAAAGGGACAGGGCACCATGGCTACACCTTC. Protein: CASSKGTGHHGYTF.

This sequence joins TRBV7-9 and TRBJ2-1; D possibly corresponds to TRBD2 (6 bases). This CDR3 spans 14 amino acids. Looked up from germline, CDR1 is SEHNR and CDR2 is FQNEAQ (reference sequence). Trimming shortened V by 4 bases and J by 1 base, and 8 bases separated the two germline ends. This CDR3 is CASSSLASYNEQFF. CDR3 DNA: TGTGCCAGCAGCTCCCTAGCGTCCTACAATGAGCAGTTCTTC.

V and J are TRBV3-1 (or the pseudogene TRBV3-2) and TRBJ1-1, with D hard to call. The germline V gene encodes CDR1 LGHDT and CDR2 YNNKEL (reference sequence). V lost 1 base and J 4 bases, leaving 13 bases between the germline ends. CDR3 length: 15 residues. DNA of the CDR3: TGTGCCAGCAGCCAAGCGAGGGCCCCGGGCACTGAAGCTTTCTTT. Translating gives CASSQARAPGTEAFF.

The CDR3 DNA follows: TGCAGCGGTACCGGGACAGGGACATACTATGGCTACACCTTC. Protein product: CSGTGTGTYYGYTF. The chain links TRBV29-1 to TRBJ1-2, with 9 bases matching TRBD1. Germline-derived CDR1 and CDR2 are SQVTM and ANQGSEA. CDR3 length equals 14 residues. V was pared by 7 bases and J by 3 bases, with 9 bases of the junction left unmatched.

V is TRBV7-9 and J is TRBJ2-7, with TRBD1 matching over 11 bases. V was pared by 4 bases and J by 4 bases, with 9 bases of the junction left unmatched. The CDR3 totals 16 residues. The germline V gene encodes CDR1 SEHNR and CDR2 FQNEAQ (reference sequence). This CDR3 is CASSSQVGQGAYEQYF. For the CDR3, the DNA is TGTGCCAGCAGCTCCCAAGTAGGACAGGGGGCTTACGAGCAGTACTTC.

The gene calls are TRBV7-2 and TRBJ2-3; maybe TRBD1 (6 bases). Germline assignment: CDR1 SGHTA and CDR2 FQGNSA. The CDR3 spans 14 residues. V was shortened by 6 bases and J by 4 bases, with 14 bases between the two germline ends. CDR3 DNA: TGTGCCAGCAGGGAGAGGGGGAAGTCAGATACGCAGTATTTT. Amino acid sequence: CASRERGKSDTQYF.

V usage is TRBV3-1 (or the pseudogene TRBV3-2) and J usage is TRBJ2-2; a possible D gene is TRBD1 (6 bases). CDR1 is LGHDT and CDR2 is YNNKEL in the germline V gene (reference sequence). The CDR3 is made up of 13 amino acids. Deletions cut 4 bases from V and 7 bases from J, with 10 bases between. Here the CDR3 reads CASSLRGSGELFF. CDR3 DNA: TGTGCCAGCAGCCTCAGGGGTAGCGGGGAGCTGTTTTTT.

This clone came up a few times. The chain joins TRBV29-1 to TRBJ1-1, with 7 bases fitting TRBD1. The CDR3 spans 13 residues. Trimming removed 7 bases from V and 0 bases from J; junction bases left unmatched: 5. Germline lookup yields CDR1 SQVTM and CDR2 ANQGSEA. The CDR3 here is CSAYRGVNTEAFF. In nucleotides, the CDR3 is TGCAGCGCCTACAGGGGTGTGAACACTGAAGCTTTCTTT.

The chain employs TRBV3-1 (or the pseudogene TRBV3-2) and TRBJ2-7, with 9 bases lining up with TRBD2. The length of the CDR3 is 15 residues. Looked up from germline, CDR1 is LGHDT and CDR2 is YNNKEL (reference sequence). With V trimmed by 4 bases and J by 9 bases, 13 bases remained unmatched. As DNA, the CDR3 is TGTGCCAGCAGCCGGGCTGCGGGAGGGCCAACTGGGCAGTACTTC. Its protein product is CASSRAAGGPTGQYF.

The chain has TRBV7-9 and TRBJ2-7; D is unresolved. Germline-derived CDR1 and CDR2 are SEHNR and FQNEAQ (reference sequence). This CDR3 is built from 15 residues. V lost 5 bases and J lost 3, with 17 bases in between. CDR3: CASSKHLSINYEQYF. The CDR3, as DNA: TGTGCCAGCAGCAAGCACCTCTCTATCAACTACGAGCAGTACTTC.

The sample holds a few counts of this clone. The chain has TRBV18 and TRBJ1-6; D may be TRBD1 (6 bases). The V end was cut by 0 bases, the J end by 7 bases, with 13 bases between. This CDR3 has 16 amino acids. In germline, CDR1 is KGHSH, CDR2 LQKENI. CDR3 bases: TGTGCCAGCTCACCACCGTCAGACAGGAGCAATTCACCCCTCCACTTT. This sequence encodes CASSPPSDRSNSPLHF.

This chain uses TRBV7-3 with TRBJ2-1; 7 nucleotides line up with TRBD2. The CDR3 has 14 residues. The V gene end was trimmed by 3 bases and the J gene end by 9 bases; junction bases not matched to a gene: 8. Looked up from germline, CDR1 is SGHTA and CDR2 is FQGTGA. The CDR3 DNA reads as TGTGCCAGCAGCTTGGGAGGGAACAATGGTGAGCAGTTCTTC. It codes for CASSLGGNNGEQFF. The complete variable domain, with remaining parts taken from reference TRBV7-3 and TRBJ2-1, reads GAGVSQTPSNKVTEKGKYVELRCDPISGHTALYWYRQSLGQGPEFLIYFQGTGAADDSGLPNDRFFAVRPEGSVSTLKIQRTERGDSAVYLCASSLGGNNGEQFFGPGTRLTVL.

V gene TRBV5-1 combines with J gene TRBJ2-6; TRBD2 matches at 16 bases. Trimming at V came to 0 bases and at J to 2 bases, leaving 2 bases not matched to a gene. The CDR3 contains 19 residues. Per germline, CDR1 SGHRS and CDR2 YFSETQ. In nucleotides, the CDR3 is TGCGCCAGCAGCTTGGGGGGACTAGCGGGAGGGCCTGGGGCCAACGTCCTGACTTTC. This translates into CASSLGGLAGGPGANVLTF.